This entry lists 32 T cell receptor beta chains sequenced from one sample in a study of blood T cell repertoires in COVID-19. TCRdb keeps only in-frame clones here, not all; method: immunoSEQ multiplex PCR. The sample records 300,000 to 450,000 clones, 85% to 90% being singletons. Sequenced material: PBMCs or T cells enriched from blood (not recorded which). The receptors originated from a woman younger than 45 who had been exposed to COVID-19.

This chain joins TRBV6-1 and TRBJ1-2, with 7 bases identical to TRBD1. Germline CDR1 is MNHNS and CDR2 is SASEGT. This CDR3 contains 11 residues. J gave up 8 bases and V 7 bases, and 4 bases lay outside the gene matches. CDR3 coding DNA: TGTGCCAGCAACCGACAGGGCGGCTACACCTTC. Translated: CASNRQGGYTF.

The J gene is TRBJ2-7, the V gene TRBV7-9; 8 nucleotides match TRBD1. The ends lost 6 bases at V and 3 bases at J; junction bases unmatched: 7. CDR1 is SEHNR, CDR2 FQNEAQ, per germline (reference sequence). The CDR3 runs 14 residues. The CDR3 reads CASRSDRGYYEQYF. The CDR3 DNA is TGTGCCAGCAGATCAGACAGGGGTTACTACGAGCAGTACTTC.

V and J are TRBV11-2 and TRBJ1-2; D remains unclear. Germline CDR1 reads SGHAT; CDR2 reads FQNNGV. V lost 1 base to trimming and J lost 7 bases, with 4 bases between them. The CDR3 totals 11 residues. CDR3 residues: CASSLGAGYTF. The CDR3 DNA is TGTGCCAGCAGCTTAGGGGCTGGCTACACCTTC.

This rearrangement joins TRBV5-1 to TRBJ2-7, with no clear D. Per germline, CDR1 SGHRS and CDR2 YFSETQ. There are 11 residues in the CDR3. Trimming pared 4 bases from V and 2 bases from J, leaving 4 bases between. CDR3 DNA sequence: TGCGCCAGCAGCATTACCTACGAGCAGTACTTC. Protein product: CASSITYEQYF.

The DNA of the CDR3 is TGTGCCAGCAGACTGGAGACAGGACCGCACGGCTACACCTTC. Encoded protein: CASRLETGPHGYTF. The V and J genes are TRBV6-5 and TRBJ1-2; tentatively, D is TRBD1 (6 bases). Germline assignment: CDR1 MNHEY and CDR2 SVGAGI. V was clipped by 6 bases and J by 8 bases, with 19 bases between them. CDR3 length equals 14 residues.

This clone was observed a handful of times. The V call is TRBV28, the J call TRBJ2-7, with D tentatively TRBD2 (5 bases). This CDR3 has 11 amino acids. Deletions cut 8 bases from V and 6 bases from J, with 11 bases between. Germline V lookup: CDR1 MDHEN, CDR2 SYDVKM. CDR3 loop: CASQLGVEQYF. DNA of the CDR3: TGTGCCAGCCAATTGGGAGTCGAGCAGTACTTC.

The rearrangement joins TRBV7-9 to TRBJ2-7, with D maybe TRBD2 (5 bases). Per germline, CDR1 SEHNR and CDR2 FQNEAQ (reference sequence). This CDR3 is built from 13 residues. V lost 5 bases and J 3 bases, leaving 11 bases between the germline ends. CDR3 nucleotides: TGTGCCAGCAGCCACCCCGGGGACTACGAGCAGTACTTC. Protein: CASSHPGDYEQYF.

This chain connects TRBV6-1 to TRBJ2-1; D is undetermined. The ends were cut back, 2 bases at V and 4 bases at J, with 12 bases in the middle. The CDR3 sequence is 15 residues long. Germline V gene data show CDR1 as MNHNS and CDR2 as SASEGT. In nucleotides, the CDR3 is TGTGCCAGCAGTGAAATGAACTGGTCGTACAATGAGCAGTTCTTC. Residues: CASSEMNWSYNEQFF.

The J gene is TRBJ2-7, the V gene TRBV10-3, with 15 bases identical to TRBD2. The V and J ends lost 3 bases and 6 bases, in that order; junction bases with no gene match: 24. CDR3 length: 22 residues. Germline CDR1 ENHRY, CDR2 SYGVKD. The CDR3 reads CAISDPPGTSGRFSSTIFEQYF. The CDR3 DNA is TGTGCCATCAGTGACCCGCCCGGGACTAGCGGGAGGTTCTCATCTACGATCTTCGAGCAGTACTTC.

This sequence joins TRBV18 and TRBJ2-1, with TRBD2 identical over 8 bases. The junction had 5 bases not matched to a gene; V was cut back by 3 bases and J by 4 bases. The CDR3 has 15 amino acids. Germline V gene data show CDR1 as KGHSH and CDR2 as LQKENI. CDR3: CASSPPGLGYNEQFF. Written as DNA, the CDR3 is TGTGCCAGCTCACCCCCGGGACTAGGATACAATGAGCAGTTCTTC.

The gene calls are TRBV7-9 and TRBJ1-5; D is perhaps TRBD1 (5 bases). Germline V gene sequence: CDR1 SEHNR, CDR2 FQNEAQ (reference sequence). Trimming shortened V by 4 bases and J by 3 bases, and 10 bases separated the two germline ends. This CDR3 has 14 amino acids. For the CDR3, the DNA is TGTGCCAGCAGCTCCCAGGGCCCCAATCAGCCCCAGCATTTT. Amino acids: CASSSQGPNQPQHF.

The chain joins TRBV7-9 to TRBJ2-4; the D gene is possibly TRBD1 (6 bases). Germline loops: CDR1 SEHNR, CDR2 FQNEAQ (reference sequence). V was cut by 5 bases and J by 9 bases, with 20 bases left in between. The CDR3 extends over 15 amino acids. The CDR3 region is CASSPRVLTGPIQYF. CDR3 nucleotide sequence: TGTGCCAGCAGCCCTAGAGTGTTGACAGGACCCATTCAGTACTTC.

This clone was seen more than once but under ten times. The rearrangement links TRBV30 to TRBJ2-5; D gene ambiguous. This CDR3 contains 12 residues. The V and J ends lost 0 bases and 7 bases respectively, with 9 bases between them. CDR1 is GTSNPN and CDR2 is SVGIG in the germline V gene (reference sequence). CDR3: CAWSVAFGTQYF. The CDR3 bases are TGTGCCTGGAGTGTGGCTTTTGGGACCCAGTACTTC. The entire variable domain, with the rest obtained from reference TRBV30 and TRBJ2-5, is as follows: SQTIHQWPATLVQPVGSPLSLECTVEGTSNPNLYWYRQAAGRGLQLLFYSVGIGQISSEVPQNLSASRPQDRQFILSSKKLLLSDSGFYLCAWSVAFGTQYFGPGTRLLVL.

This chain joins TRBV3-1 (or the pseudogene TRBV3-2) and TRBJ2-2; a possible D gene is TRBD2 (5 bases). CDR1 LGHDT and CDR2 YNNKEL come from the germline V gene (reference sequence). This CDR3 is built from 15 residues. The germline V and J ends were trimmed by 3 bases and 5 bases, with 13 bases remaining between them. The CDR3 region is CASSQGSAGTGELFF. CDR3 DNA: TGTGCCAGCAGCCAGGGGAGCGCTGGGACCGGGGAGCTGTTTTTT.

The rearrangement uses TRBV29-1 and TRBJ2-1; TRBD1 aligns across 8 bases. With V trimmed by 6 bases and J by 9 bases, 10 bases remained unmatched. Looked up from germline, CDR1 is SQVTM and CDR2 is ANQGSEA. The CDR3 runs 13 residues. The CDR3 bases are TGCAGCGTGTGGACAGGGATCGTGGGTGAGCAGTTCTTC. This sequence encodes CSVWTGIVGEQFF.

A few counts support this clone. The chain carries TRBV7-6 and TRBJ1-5; a weak D match, TRBD1 (5 bases). Trimming took 6 bases from V and 1 from J, leaving 13 bases between them. The CDR3 length is 15 residues. The germline CDR1 and CDR2 sequences are SGHVS and FNYEAQ. Here the CDR3 DNA reads TGTGCCAGCAGTTCGTTCGGGGGAAGCAATCAGCCCCAGCATTTT. This gives the protein CASSSFGGSNQPQHF. Complete variable domain (other parts from reference TRBV7-6 and TRBJ1-5): GAGVSQSPRYKVTKRGQDVALRCDPISGHVSLYWYRQALGQGPEFLTYFNYEAQQDKSGLPNDRFSAERPEGSISTLTIQRTEQRDSAMYRCASSSFGGSNQPQHFGDGTRLSIL.

Worth noting for this clone: Other DNA sequences from this sample encode an identical CDR3 as well. This sequence joins TRBV3-1 (or the pseudogene TRBV3-2) and TRBJ1-3; 8 positions agree with TRBD1. CDR1 is LGHDT, CDR2 YNNKEL, per germline (reference sequence). The CDR3 contains 15 residues. After removal of 1 base from V and 4 bases from J, the junction contained 3 bases not matched to a gene. The CDR3 DNA sequence: TGTGCCAGCAGCCAAGGGACAGGGTACGGAAACACCATATATTTT. Protein product: CASSQGTGYGNTIYF.

This sequence joins TRBV13 and TRBJ1-1, with D possibly being TRBD1 (5 bases). The CDR3 has 14 amino acids. V was trimmed by 3 bases and J by 1 base, leaving 9 bases between them. The germline V gene has CDR1 PRHDT and CDR2 FYEKMQ (reference sequence). The chain's CDR3 is CASSFGGSNTEAFF. The CDR3, as DNA: TGTGCCAGCAGCTTCGGGGGGTCGAACACTGAAGCTTTCTTT.

The chain couples TRBV5-1 to TRBJ1-3, with 7 bases matching TRBD1. This CDR3 region has 14 residues. Germline assignment: CDR1 SGHRS and CDR2 YFSETQ. Trimming took 4 bases from V and 4 from J; bases not matched to a gene: 5. In nucleotides, the CDR3 is TGCGCCAGCAGCCCGGGACAGATAGGAAACACCATATATTTT. This sequence encodes CASSPGQIGNTIYF.

The rearrangement links TRBV5-6 to TRBJ2-2; D ambiguous. V gave up 0 bases and J gave up 9 bases, with 9 bases separating them. Germline V gene sequence: CDR1 SGHDT, CDR2 YYEEEE. This CDR3 region has 13 residues. The CDR3 loop is CASSLGGDWELFF. CDR3 in DNA: TGTGCCAGCAGCTTGGGTGGCGACTGGGAGCTGTTTTTT. The whole variable domain, remainder taken from reference TRBV5-6 and TRBJ2-2, is DAGVTQSPTHLIKTRGQQVTLRCSPKSGHDTVSWYQQALGQGPQFIFQYYEEEERQRGNFPDRFSGHQFPNYSSELNVNALLLGDSALYLCASSLGGDWELFFGEGSRLTVL.

V and J are TRBV14 and TRBJ1-6; D may be TRBD1 (5 bases). The germline V and J ends were trimmed by 0 bases and 6 bases, with 15 bases remaining between them. The CDR3 is 17 residues long. CDR1 SGHDN and CDR2 FVKESK come from the germline V gene. The chain's CDR3 is CASSQDRGGPRNSPLHF. The CDR3 nucleotides read TGTGCCAGCAGCCAAGATAGGGGAGGACCCCGTAATTCACCCCTCCACTTT.

V gene TRBV5-1 combines with J gene TRBJ1-5; D may be TRBD1 (5 bases). The CDR3 is 16 amino acids. The V and J ends lost 0 bases and 2 bases respectively, with 12 bases between them. Germline V gene data show CDR1 as SGHRS and CDR2 as YFSETQ. The chain's CDR3 is CASSLGTTAGNQPQHF. In DNA form, the CDR3 reads TGCGCCAGCAGCTTGGGGACAACGGCAGGCAATCAGCCCCAGCATTTT.

This clone was seen a few times. This chain joins TRBV19 and TRBJ1-4, with D possibly TRBD1 on 5 matching bases. Trimming took off 3 bases at V and 4 bases at J, with 12 bases between the two ends. Germline assignment: CDR1 LNHDA and CDR2 SQIVND (reference sequence). The CDR3 sequence is 15 residues long. This CDR3 reads CASSMVGAGNEKLFF. Here the CDR3 DNA reads TGTGCCAGTAGTATGGTTGGGGCCGGTAATGAAAAACTGTTTTTT. The entire variable domain, with the rest obtained from reference TRBV19 and TRBJ1-4, is as follows: DGGITQSPKYLFRKEGQNVTLSCEQNLNHDAMYWYRQDPGQGLRLIYYSQIVNDFQKGDIAEGYSVSREKKESFPLTVTSAQKNPTAFYLCASSMVGAGNEKLFFGSGTQLSVL.

J is TRBJ2-7 and V is TRBV10-1; 12 bases map to TRBD2. With 3 bases clipped from V and 2 bases from J, the junction kept 5 bases outside the gene matches. CDR3 length equals 16 residues. Germline V gives CDR1 WNHNN, CDR2 SYGVQD (reference sequence). Here the CDR3 DNA reads TGCGCCAGCAGTGAAGGCTGGACTAGCGGGACCTACGAGCAGTACTTC. Its protein product is CASSEGWTSGTYEQYF.

This rearrangement joins TRBV12-3 or TRBV12-4 to TRBJ2-1, with 7 positions matching TRBD1. J lost 4 bases, V lost 6 bases, and 3 bases had no gene match. This CDR3 spans 13 amino acids. CDR3 nucleotide sequence: TGTGCCAGCAGGACGGGACAGTACAATGAGCAGTTCTTC. It is translated as CASRTGQYNEQFF.

The CDR3 sequence: CASSQGSPYLAKNIQYF. CDR3 DNA: TGTGCCAGCAGCCAAGGGAGCCCTTACTTAGCCAAAAACATTCAGTACTTC. This chain joins TRBV3-1 (or the pseudogene TRBV3-2) and TRBJ2-4; D uncertain. CDR3 length equals 17 residues. Trimming removed 1 base at V and 0 bases at J, with 13 bases between. CDR1 LGHDT and CDR2 YNNKEL come from the germline V gene (reference sequence).

This sequence joins TRBV7-2 and TRBJ1-1; D is unclear. Germline CDR1 SGHTA, CDR2 FQGNSA. The CDR3 is 15 amino acids. The germline V and J ends were trimmed by 2 bases and 1 base, with 11 bases remaining between them. Here the CDR3 reads CASSLSSLENTEAFF. The CDR3 DNA follows: TGTGCCAGCAGCTTAAGCAGTCTAGAGAACACTGAAGCTTTCTTT. The full variable domain, its missing parts supplied by reference TRBV7-2 and TRBJ1-1, is GAGVSQSPSNKVTEKGKDVELRCDPISGHTALYWYRQSLGQGLEFLIYFQGNSAPDKSGLPSDRFSAERTGGSVSTLTIQRTQQEDSAVYLCASSLSSLENTEAFFGQGTRLTVV.

V gene TRBV10-1 combines with J gene TRBJ2-7; the match to TRBD2 covers 11 bases. Looked up from germline, CDR1 is WNHNN and CDR2 is SYGVQD (reference sequence). J gave up 5 bases and V 8 bases, and 11 bases lay outside the gene matches. This CDR3 contains 15 residues. The CDR3: CASQLTSGSSHEQYF. The CDR3 DNA follows: TGCGCCAGCCAACTAACTAGCGGGAGTAGCCACGAGCAGTACTTC.

This clone was detected once. The chain couples TRBV5-1 to TRBJ2-5; TRBD1 agrees at 9 bases. The CDR3 is 13 amino acids. Germline CDR1 and CDR2: SGHRS and YFSETQ. Germline trimming cut 4 bases from V and 5 bases from J; bases unmatched to any gene: 3. CDR3 nucleotide sequence: TGCGCCAGCAGCCGGACAGGGGAGGAGACCCAGTACTTC. It codes for CASSRTGEETQYF.

The chain links TRBV5-4 to TRBJ1-4; D gene unclear. The V gene lost 3 bases and the J gene lost 6 bases, with 9 bases spanning the gap. The germline gives CDR1 SGHNT, CDR2 YYREEE (reference sequence). The CDR3 runs to 13 residues. The CDR3: CASSSLGDEKLFF. The CDR3 DNA follows: TGTGCCAGCAGCTCCCTGGGAGATGAAAAACTGTTTTTT.

This clone was detected only a few times. The genes are TRBV27 and TRBJ2-7; 9 bases fit TRBD2. Germline V CDR1 and CDR2: MNHEY, SMNVEV (reference sequence). After removal of 5 bases from V and 5 bases from J, the junction contained 7 bases not matched to a gene. This CDR3 comprises 14 residues. In nucleotides, the CDR3 is TGTGCCAGCAGTCACGGACTAGCGAGGCACGAGCAGTACTTC. Protein: CASSHGLARHEQYF.

This clone was found a few times. In nucleotides, the CDR3 is TGTGCCAGCAGCCCGCAGGGGACCGCAACCTACGAGCAGTACTTC. It is translated as CASSPQGTATYEQYF. This sequence joins TRBV7-3 and TRBJ2-7, with TRBD1 as a possible D gene (6 bases). From germline, CDR1 is SGHTA and CDR2 FQGTGA. The CDR3 is 15 residues long. Trimming left V 5 bases short and J 2 bases short, with 16 bases between.